Detailed here is one T cell receptor beta chain. No antigen is known for it. The assay used deep level. Sequencing used immunoSEQ multiplex PCR; TCRdb keeps in-frame clones, though not all of them. The sample consists of some 2,400,000 clones, more than 90% of them appearing once. These data come from a study of shared clonotypes between healthy human individuals. Study findings and constraints: When compared with the clonotypes that were shared by all four sorted-subset donors, the non-shared clonotypes turned out to have lower generation probabilities. Richness estimates generally favored naive over memory subsets. The study found about 5% of naive CD4 clonotypes shared across four donors.

Germline V CDR1 and CDR2: GTSNPN, SVGIG (reference sequence). The CDR3 has 17 amino acids. Trimming removed 3 bases from V and 5 bases from J; junction bases left unmatched: 14. This receptor was identified in a man aged 18 to 29 in good health. Sample: naive CD4+ T cells sorted from blood. The subset here: CD45RA+ positively selected. J is TRBJ1-5 and V is TRBV30; 9 nucleotides match TRBD1. The CDR3 DNA follows: TGTGCCTGGAGCGGGACAGGGACAGGGTCCCTTGATCAGCCCCAGCATTTT. Translating gives CAWSGTGTGSLDQPQHF.